Below, 11 T cell receptor beta chains from the same sample are listed, as sequenced in a study of blood T cell repertoires in COVID-19. Profiling relied on immunoSEQ multiplex PCR, and the TCRdb table lists in-frame clones only, not all of them. The sample contains roughly 100,000 clones, approximately 84% of which appear only once. Specimen: peripheral blood. The receptors were gathered from a woman aged 55-75 years with acute or convalescent COVID-19.

The chain combines TRBV21-1 with TRBJ1-6. TRBV21-1 is a known pseudogene. This CDR3 has 14 amino acids. CDR3 coding DNA: TGTGCCAGTTACGGAGTCTCCTATAATTCACCCCTCCACTTT. Its translation: CASYGVSYNSPLHF.

This sequence joins TRBV28 and TRBJ1-2; D is uncertain. The CDR3 is made up of 11 amino acids. Trimming cost V 2 bases and J 14 bases, with 12 bases left between them. Germline loops: CDR1 MDHEN, CDR2 SYDVKM. Here the CDR3 reads CASSLTVAPTF. DNA of the CDR3: TGTGCCAGCAGTTTAACGGTCGCTCCAACCTTC.

The chain has TRBV21-1 and TRBJ2-7; the table assigns TRBD2, which was not confirmed against the DNA. TRBV21-1 is reported as a pseudogene. The length of the CDR3 is 16 residues. CDR3 loop: CASSKGGGRADYEQYF. CDR3 bases: TGTGCCAGCAGCAAAGGAGGAGGGAGGGCTGACTACGAGCAGTACTTC.

The V gene is TRBV18, the J gene TRBJ2-2, with D hard to call. V gave up 1 base and J gave up 2 bases, with 5 bases separating them. CDR3 length: 14 amino acids. Looked up from germline, CDR1 is KGHSH and CDR2 is LQKENI. This CDR3 is CASSPQANTGELFF. CDR3 DNA sequence: TGTGCCAGCTCACCACAAGCTAACACCGGGGAGCTGTTTTTT.

This clone came up a few times. The V call is TRBV19, the J call TRBJ2-2, with D tentatively TRBD2 (5 bases). Germline V gene data show CDR1 as LNHDA and CDR2 as SQIVND (reference sequence). V lost 2 bases, J lost 6 bases, and 13 bases lay in between. The CDR3 consists of 15 residues. CDR3 coding DNA: TGTGCCAGTAGTATAAATCTCGGGGTCTCCGGGGAGCTGTTTTTT. The encoded protein is CASSINLGVSGELFF. Full variable domain (remainder filled in from reference TRBV19 and TRBJ2-2): DGGITQSPKYLFRKEGQNVTLSCEQNLNHDAMYWYRQDPGQGLRLIYYSQIVNDFQKGDIAEGYSVSREKKESFPLTVTSAQKNPTAFYLCASSINLGVSGELFFGEGSRLTVL.

This clone was observed a single time. The rearrangement links TRBV29-1 to TRBJ2-7; D is possibly TRBD1 (5 bases). From germline, CDR1 is SQVTM and CDR2 ANQGSEA. Trimming removed 7 bases at V and 3 bases at J, with 13 bases between. The CDR3 is 12 residues long. The chain's CDR3 is CSEGVMGYEQYF. The CDR3 DNA follows: TGCAGCGAAGGGGTAATGGGCTACGAGCAGTACTTC.

This clone was counted between two and nine times. The DNA of the CDR3 is TGTGCCAGTAGCACCTCGGGAGGTCAATACGAGCAGTACTTC. Encoded protein: CASSTSGGQYEQYF. This sequence joins TRBV19 and TRBJ2-7, with 7 bases identical to TRBD2. CDR1 LNHDA and CDR2 SQIVND come from the germline V gene (reference sequence). With V trimmed by 6 bases and J by 4 bases, 9 bases remained unmatched. This CDR3 spans 14 amino acids.

This chain links TRBV11-2 with TRBJ2-7, with TRBD2 matching 11 bases. Germline V lookup: CDR1 SGHAT, CDR2 FQNNGV. The CDR3 runs to 16 residues. The trim removed 1 base at V and 5 bases at J, leaving 7 bases unmatched. The chain's CDR3 is CASSLVAGTSGNEQYF. CDR3 DNA sequence: TGTGCCAGCAGCTTAGTTGCCGGGACTAGCGGAAACGAGCAGTACTTC.

This chain uses TRBV2 with TRBJ2-1; D possibly corresponds to TRBD1 (6 bases). Trimming left V 6 bases short and J 3 bases short, with 9 bases between. CDR1 is SNHLY, CDR2 FYNNEI, per germline. This CDR3 region has 13 residues. This CDR3 reads CASRQGFYNEQFF. Here the CDR3 DNA reads TGTGCCAGCAGACAGGGATTCTACAATGAGCAGTTCTTC.

This chain links TRBV6-1 with TRBJ2-5; 9 bases line up with TRBD2. V was pared by 0 bases and J by 1 base, with 6 bases of the junction left unmatched. Germline CDR1 and CDR2: MNHNS and SASEGT. The CDR3 has 17 residues. In DNA, the CDR3 is TGTGCCAGCAGTGAAGCGTTAGCGGGGGCTTTCCAAGAGACCCAGTACTTC. Translated, it gives CASSEALAGAFQETQYF.

The chain has TRBV9 and TRBJ2-1; possible D gene TRBD1, 7 bases. V was trimmed by 0 bases and J by 9 bases, leaving 16 bases between them. Germline values: CDR1 SGDLS, CDR2 YYNGEE. The CDR3 consists of 15 residues. This CDR3 is CASSVDSGGLVEQFF. The CDR3 coding sequence is TGTGCCAGCAGCGTAGATTCAGGGGGGCTCGTTGAGCAGTTCTTC.